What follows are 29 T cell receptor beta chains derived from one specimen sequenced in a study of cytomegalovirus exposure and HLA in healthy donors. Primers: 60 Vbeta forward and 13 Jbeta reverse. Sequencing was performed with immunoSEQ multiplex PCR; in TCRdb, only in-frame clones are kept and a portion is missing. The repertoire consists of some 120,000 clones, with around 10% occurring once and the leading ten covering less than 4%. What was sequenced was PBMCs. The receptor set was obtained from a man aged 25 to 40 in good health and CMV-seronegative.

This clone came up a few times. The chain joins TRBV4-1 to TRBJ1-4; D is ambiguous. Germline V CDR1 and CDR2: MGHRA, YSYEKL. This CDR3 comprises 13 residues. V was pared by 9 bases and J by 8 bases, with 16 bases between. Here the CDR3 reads CASLSIPGEKLFF. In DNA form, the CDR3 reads TGCGCCAGTCTTTCTATCCCGGGAGAAAAACTGTTTTTT.

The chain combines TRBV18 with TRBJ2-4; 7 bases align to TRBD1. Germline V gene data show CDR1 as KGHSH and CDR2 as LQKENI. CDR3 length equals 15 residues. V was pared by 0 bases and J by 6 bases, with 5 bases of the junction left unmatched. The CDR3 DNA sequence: TGTGCCAGCTCACCACCGGAACAGGGGAGAAACATTCAGTACTTC. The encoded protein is CASSPPEQGRNIQYF.

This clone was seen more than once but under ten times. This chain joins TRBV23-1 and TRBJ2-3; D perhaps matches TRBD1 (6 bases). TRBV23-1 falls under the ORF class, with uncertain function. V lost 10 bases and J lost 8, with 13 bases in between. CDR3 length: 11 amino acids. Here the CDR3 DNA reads TGCGCCACACAGGGCCAGGCTACGCAGTATTTT. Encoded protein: CATQGQATQYF.

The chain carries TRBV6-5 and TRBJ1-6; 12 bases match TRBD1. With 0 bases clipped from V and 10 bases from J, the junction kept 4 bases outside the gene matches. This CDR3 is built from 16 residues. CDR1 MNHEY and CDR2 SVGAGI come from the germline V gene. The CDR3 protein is CASSYSSGTGGSPLHF. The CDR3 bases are TGTGCCAGCAGTTACTCGAGCGGGACAGGGGGCTCACCCCTCCACTTT.

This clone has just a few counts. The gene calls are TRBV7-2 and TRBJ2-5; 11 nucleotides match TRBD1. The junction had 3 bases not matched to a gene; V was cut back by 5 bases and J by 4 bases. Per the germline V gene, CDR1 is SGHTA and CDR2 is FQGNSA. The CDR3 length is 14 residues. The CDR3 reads CASSPGTGGETQYF. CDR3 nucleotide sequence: TGTGCCAGCAGCCCGGGGACAGGGGGAGAGACCCAGTACTTC.

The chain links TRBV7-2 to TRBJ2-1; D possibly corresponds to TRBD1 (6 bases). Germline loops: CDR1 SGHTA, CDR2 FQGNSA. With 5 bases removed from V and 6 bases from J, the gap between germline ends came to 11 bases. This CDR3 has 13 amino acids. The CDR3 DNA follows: TGTGCCAGCAGCATTACAGGGCTCAATGAGCAGTTCTTC. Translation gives CASSITGLNEQFF.

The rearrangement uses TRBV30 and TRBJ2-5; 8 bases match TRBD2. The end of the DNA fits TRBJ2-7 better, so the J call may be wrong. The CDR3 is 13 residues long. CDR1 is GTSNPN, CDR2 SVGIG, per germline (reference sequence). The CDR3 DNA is TGTGCCTGGGCCGGGGGGGTACCCTACGAGCAGTACTTC. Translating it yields CAWAGGVPYEQYF.

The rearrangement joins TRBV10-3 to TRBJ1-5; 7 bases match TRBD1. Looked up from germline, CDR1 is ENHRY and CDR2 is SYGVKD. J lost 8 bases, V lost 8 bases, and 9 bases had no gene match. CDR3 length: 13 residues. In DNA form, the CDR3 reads TGTGCCATCGGGGACAGCCCCCAGGAGCCCCAGCATTTT. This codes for CAIGDSPQEPQHF.

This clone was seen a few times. In DNA form, the CDR3 reads TGTGCCAGCAGTTCAAGGGGGCTGGCTGAAAAACTGTTTTTT. Amino acids: CASSSRGLAEKLFF. The chain has TRBV6-5 and TRBJ1-4, with TRBD1 identical over 7 bases. CDR3 length: 14 residues. CDR1 is MNHEY, CDR2 SVGAGI, per germline. With V trimmed by 4 bases and J by 7 bases, 6 bases remained unmatched.

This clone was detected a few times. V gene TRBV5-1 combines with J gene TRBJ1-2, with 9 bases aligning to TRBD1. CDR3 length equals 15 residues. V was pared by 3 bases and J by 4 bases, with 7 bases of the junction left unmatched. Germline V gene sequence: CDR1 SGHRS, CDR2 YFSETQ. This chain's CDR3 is CASSSPTGGGYGYTF. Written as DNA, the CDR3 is TGCGCCAGCAGCTCCCCGACAGGGGGGGGCTATGGCTACACCTTC.

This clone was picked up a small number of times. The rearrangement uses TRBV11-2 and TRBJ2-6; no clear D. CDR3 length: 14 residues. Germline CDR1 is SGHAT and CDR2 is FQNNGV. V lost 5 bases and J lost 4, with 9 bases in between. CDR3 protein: CASSHAIGANVLTF. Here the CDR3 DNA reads TGTGCCAGCAGCCACGCTATCGGGGCCAACGTCCTGACTTTC. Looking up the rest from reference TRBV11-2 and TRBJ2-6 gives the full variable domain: EAGVAQSPRYKIIEKRQSVAFWCNPISGHATLYWYQQILGQGPKLLIQFQNNGVVDDSQLPKDRFSAERLKGVDSTLKIQPAKLEDSAVYLCASSHAIGANVLTFGAGSRLTVL.

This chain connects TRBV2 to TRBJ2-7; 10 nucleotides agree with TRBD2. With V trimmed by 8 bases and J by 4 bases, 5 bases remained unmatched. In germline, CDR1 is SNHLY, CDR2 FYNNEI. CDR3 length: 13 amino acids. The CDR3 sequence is CASRELAGYEQYF. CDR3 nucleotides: TGTGCCAGCCGCGAACTAGCGGGGTACGAGCAGTACTTC.

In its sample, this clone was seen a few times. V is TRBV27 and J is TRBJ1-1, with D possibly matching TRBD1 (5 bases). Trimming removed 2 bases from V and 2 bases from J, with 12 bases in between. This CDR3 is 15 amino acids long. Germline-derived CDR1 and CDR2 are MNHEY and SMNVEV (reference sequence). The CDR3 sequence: CASSLGIRANTEAFF. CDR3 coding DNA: TGTGCCAGCAGTTTAGGAATCAGGGCTAACACTGAAGCTTTCTTT.

The CDR3 is CAISESVTGSNYGYTF. The CDR3 DNA reads as TGTGCCATCAGTGAGTCGGTAACAGGATCAAACTATGGCTACACCTTC. The genes are TRBV10-3 and TRBJ1-2; the D gene is possibly TRBD1 (5 bases). Trimming pared 0 bases from V and 2 bases from J, leaving 13 bases between. This CDR3 contains 16 residues. Germline CDR1 ENHRY, CDR2 SYGVKD.

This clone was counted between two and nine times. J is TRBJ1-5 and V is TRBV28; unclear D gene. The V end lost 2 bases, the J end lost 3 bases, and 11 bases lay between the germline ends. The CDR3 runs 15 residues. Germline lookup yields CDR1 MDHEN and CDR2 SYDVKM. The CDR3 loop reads CASSLPGFYNQPQHF. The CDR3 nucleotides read TGTGCCAGCAGTTTACCGGGTTTTTACAATCAGCCCCAGCATTTT.

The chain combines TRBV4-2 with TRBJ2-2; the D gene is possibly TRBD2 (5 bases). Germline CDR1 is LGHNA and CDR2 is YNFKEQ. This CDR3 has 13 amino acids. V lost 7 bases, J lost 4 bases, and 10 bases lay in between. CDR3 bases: TGTGCCAGCAAGGGAGAGGGCACCGGGGAGCTGTTTTTT. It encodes CASKGEGTGELFF.

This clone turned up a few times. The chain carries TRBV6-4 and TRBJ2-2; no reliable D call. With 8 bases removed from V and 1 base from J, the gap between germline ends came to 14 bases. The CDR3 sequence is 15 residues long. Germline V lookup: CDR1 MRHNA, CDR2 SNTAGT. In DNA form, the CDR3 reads TGTGCCAGCTCCCCTACGACGGGGAACACCGGGGAGCTGTTTTTT. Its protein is CASSPTTGNTGELFF.

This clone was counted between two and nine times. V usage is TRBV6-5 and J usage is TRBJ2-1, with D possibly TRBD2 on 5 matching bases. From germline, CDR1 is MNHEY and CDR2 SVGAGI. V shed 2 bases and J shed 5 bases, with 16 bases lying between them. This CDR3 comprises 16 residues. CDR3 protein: CASSYEGGDKNNEQFF. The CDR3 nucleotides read TGTGCCAGCAGTTACGAAGGAGGAGACAAAAACAATGAGCAGTTCTTC.

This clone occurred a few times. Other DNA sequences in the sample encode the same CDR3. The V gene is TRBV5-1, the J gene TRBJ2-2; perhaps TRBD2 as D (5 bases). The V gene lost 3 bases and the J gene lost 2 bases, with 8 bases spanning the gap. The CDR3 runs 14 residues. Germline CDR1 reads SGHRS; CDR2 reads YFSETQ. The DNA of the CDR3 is TGCGCCAGCAGCTCTACGGGAAACACCGGGGAGCTGTTTTTT. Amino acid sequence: CASSSTGNTGELFF.

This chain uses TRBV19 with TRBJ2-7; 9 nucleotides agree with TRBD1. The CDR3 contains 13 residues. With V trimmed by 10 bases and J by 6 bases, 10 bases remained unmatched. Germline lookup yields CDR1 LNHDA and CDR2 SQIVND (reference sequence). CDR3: CATSGTGSGEQYF. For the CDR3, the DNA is TGTGCCACCTCCGGGACAGGGAGCGGCGAGCAGTACTTC.

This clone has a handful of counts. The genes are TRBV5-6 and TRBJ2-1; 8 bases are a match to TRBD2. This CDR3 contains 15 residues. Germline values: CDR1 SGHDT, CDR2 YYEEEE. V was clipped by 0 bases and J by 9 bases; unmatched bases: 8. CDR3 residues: CASSLALGLAGEQFF. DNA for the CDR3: TGTGCCAGCAGCTTGGCCCTTGGACTAGCAGGTGAGCAGTTCTTC.

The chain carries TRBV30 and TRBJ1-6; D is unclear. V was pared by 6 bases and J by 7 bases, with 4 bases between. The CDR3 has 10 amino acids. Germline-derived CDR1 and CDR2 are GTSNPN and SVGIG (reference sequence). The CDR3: CACGNSPLHF. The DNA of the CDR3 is TGTGCCTGTGGCAATTCACCCCTCCACTTT.

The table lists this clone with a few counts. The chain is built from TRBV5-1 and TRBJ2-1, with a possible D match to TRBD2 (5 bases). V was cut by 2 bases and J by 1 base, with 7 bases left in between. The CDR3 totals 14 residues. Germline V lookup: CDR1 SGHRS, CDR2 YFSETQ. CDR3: CASSFPGSYNEQFF. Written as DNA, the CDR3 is TGCGCCAGCAGCTTCCCGGGGTCCTACAATGAGCAGTTCTTC.

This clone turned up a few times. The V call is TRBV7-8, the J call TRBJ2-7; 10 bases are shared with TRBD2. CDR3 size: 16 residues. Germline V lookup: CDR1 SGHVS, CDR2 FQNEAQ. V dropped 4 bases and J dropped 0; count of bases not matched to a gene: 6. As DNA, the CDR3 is TGTGCCAGCAGCTCCCTAGCGGGGGCCAACTCCTACGAGCAGTACTTC. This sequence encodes CASSSLAGANSYEQYF.

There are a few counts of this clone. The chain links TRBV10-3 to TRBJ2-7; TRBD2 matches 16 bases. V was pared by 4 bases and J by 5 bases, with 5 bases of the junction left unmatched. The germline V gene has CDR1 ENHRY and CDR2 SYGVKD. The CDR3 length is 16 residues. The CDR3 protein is CAISGGLAGGGNEQYF. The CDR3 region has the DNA TGTGCCATCAGTGGGGGACTAGCGGGAGGGGGAAACGAGCAGTACTTC.

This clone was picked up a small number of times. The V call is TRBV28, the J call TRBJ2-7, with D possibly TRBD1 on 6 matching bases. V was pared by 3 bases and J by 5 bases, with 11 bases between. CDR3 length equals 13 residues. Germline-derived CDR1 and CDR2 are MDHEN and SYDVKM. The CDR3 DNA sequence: TGTGCCAGCAGTTTTTTGGGGGCCCACGAGCAGTACTTC. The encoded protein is CASSFLGAHEQYF.

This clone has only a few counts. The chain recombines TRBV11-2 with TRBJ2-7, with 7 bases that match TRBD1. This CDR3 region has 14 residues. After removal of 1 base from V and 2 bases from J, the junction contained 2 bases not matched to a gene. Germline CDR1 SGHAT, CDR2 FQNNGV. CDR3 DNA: TGTGCCAGCAGCTTAGCACAGGGGACCTACGAGCAGTACTTC. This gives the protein CASSLAQGTYEQYF.

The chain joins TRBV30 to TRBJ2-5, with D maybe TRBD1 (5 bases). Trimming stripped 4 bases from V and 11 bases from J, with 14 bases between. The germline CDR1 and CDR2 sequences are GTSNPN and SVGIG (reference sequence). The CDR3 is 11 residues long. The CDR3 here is CAWTPRGYQYF. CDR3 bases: TGTGCCTGGACCCCTAGGGGTTATCAGTACTTC.

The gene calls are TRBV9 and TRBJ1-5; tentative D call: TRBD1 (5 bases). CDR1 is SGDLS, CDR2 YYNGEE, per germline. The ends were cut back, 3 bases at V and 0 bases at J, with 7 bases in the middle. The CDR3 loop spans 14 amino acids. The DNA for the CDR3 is TGTGCCAGCAGCGGGGGGGATAGCAATCAGCCCCAGCATTTT. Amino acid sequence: CASSGGDSNQPQHF.